The source of this T cell receptor beta chain is a study of early T cells in non-severe SARS-CoV-2 infection. TCRdb used MiXCR to reprocess the 5' RACE reads, holding one entry per CDR3 protein. The table has fewer than 40,000 distinct CDR3 sequences, roughly 6.3% seen once. With regard to this clonotype: One end of the junction is discordant with germline, which a read error may explain.

Sequencing input: whole blood. This sequence originates from an adult who was a healthcare worker with PCR-confirmed SARS-CoV-2 infection or an uninfected control (not recorded which).

This CDR3 reads CANSLGVGRKNF. DNA of the CDR3: TGTGCCAACAGCTTGGGCGTAGGGAGGAAGAACTTC. V usage is TRBV13 and J usage is TRBJ2-7; the D gene is possibly TRBD2 (6 bases). Germline CDR1 is PRHDT and CDR2 is FYEKMQ (reference sequence). This CDR3 contains 12 residues.